This TCR beta chain is from a study of blood T cell repertoires in COVID-19. Study-level information: Samples taken during acute and convalescent COVID-19 were collected in the United States, Italy and Spain.

Under the authors' procedure: Amplified reference gene primers provided the basis for estimating nucleated cell counts. Produced via immunoSEQ multiplex PCR; TCRdb's table is partial and in-frame only. That table gives V, J and clone size, and the DNA gave D and trimming. In the table there are 200,000 or so clones, 65% to 85% of which are singletons. Germline CDR1 LNHDA, CDR2 SQIVND (reference sequence). The V gene end was trimmed by 6 bases and the J gene end by 1 base; junction bases not matched to a gene: 8. This CDR3 spans 15 amino acids. The genes are TRBV19 and TRBJ2-5; 7 positions agree with TRBD1. The sample consisted of peripheral blood. This clonotype was sampled from a young woman with acute or convalescent COVID-19. DNA for the CDR3: TGTGCCAGTAGCACCGGGACAGCGCGCCAAGAGACCCAGTACTTC. This gives the protein CASSTGTARQETQYF.